This T cell receptor beta chain was recorded in a study of T cell responses to AZD1222 COVID-19 vaccine listed by TCRdb under 2021. For the wider study: A total of over 230 trial participants underwent TCR sequencing, of whom about 210 had received two doses of AZD1222 and 26 had received two doses of the MenACWY control vaccine. Trial participants were enrolled by age into 18-55, 56-69 and 70-plus year subgroups, with roughly 150, 30 and 60 TCR-sequenced participants respectively. Findings and caveats that apply to the study as a whole: Because no day 14 peak-response samples were available, repertoires were characterized only after the peak T cell response. CD4 TCRs associated with the vaccine covered the entire spike protein, and the dominant responses were in regions 160-218 and 743-854. Conclusions about previously exposed vaccinees are limited, since just 5 or 6 AZD1222 recipients were seropositive for SARS-CoV-2 at baseline. In the small 56-69-year group, the increase in depth fell short of significance, most likely because of low power. Reportedly, almost half of the unique spike-specific TCRs recognized epitopes lying outside the regions that are mutated in the B.1.351 and B.1.1.7 variants. Spike-specific TCR breadth and depth rose significantly after two AZD1222 doses compared with day 0 and with MenACWY recipients. Participants were mostly white British and included more females than males, and it was suggested by the authors that clonal diversity may have been underestimated.

Sequences LGHNA (CDR1) and YSLEER (CDR2) are obtained from the germline V gene. V is cut by 6 bases and J by 6 bases, and the space between the germline ends is 22 bases. From the cysteine through the phenylalanine, the CDR3 covers 16 amino acids. The kept DNA is CDR3 alone, 48 bases in frame from the first base. The sample's time point label, in plain terms: about 28 days (+/-7) after the second vaccine dose. AZD1222 recipients whose second dose came at about 4 weeks and those whose second dose came at about 12 weeks were combined into one group, since spike-specific TCR depth and breadth did not differ between the two schedules. Vaccinee samples came from UK trials COV001 and COV002, including a single-blind randomized controlled phase 2/3 trial of AZD1222 (ChAdOx1 nCoV-19) in healthy adults. For TCRbeta chain sequencing, PBMC samples from trial participants were taken at day 0 and at day 28 after the second dose.

Remarks on this clone: This receptor's antigen is unknown. It has no much larger one-base neighbor in the sample; base qualities were not kept.

The CDR3 regions of human TCRbeta chains were analyzed by immunosequencing. As for how the authors treated the data: Repertoire TCRs were matched against a reference library of SARS-CoV-2-specific TCRs generated with the MIRA antigen-specificity platform. Breadth meant the fraction of unique TCRs that were SARS-CoV-2-associated, whereas depth meant the fraction of total T cells that were SARS-CoV-2-associated. Using the MIRA data, each spike-specific TCR was mapped to the spike region that the TCR reacts to and placed in a CD4 or CD8 class. Log10-transformed breadth and depth values were compared by one-way ANOVA with Sidak's multiple comparisons tests. TCRdb holds this immuneACCESS table with in-frame rearrangements only. Some clones are missing; in checked studies, unresolved V genes explain under half, and the rest has no known cause. That table is the source of V, J and clone size, and D and trimming were worked out from the DNA. The sample table records approximately 140,000 clones; 92% of these occur just once. Roughly 4% of the sample comes from the top ten.

This sequence originates from an adult who received the AZD1222 COVID-19 vaccine. The chain employs TRBV4-3 and TRBJ2-3; possibly the D gene is TRBD2, per 5 matching bases. Sequenced here: peripheral blood, sampled 28 days after the second AZD1222 dose. The DNA sequence is TGCGCCAGCAGTCACCAAGAGGGCGGGTTCGGGGATACGCAGTATTTT. Its product reads: CASSHQEGGFGDTQYF.